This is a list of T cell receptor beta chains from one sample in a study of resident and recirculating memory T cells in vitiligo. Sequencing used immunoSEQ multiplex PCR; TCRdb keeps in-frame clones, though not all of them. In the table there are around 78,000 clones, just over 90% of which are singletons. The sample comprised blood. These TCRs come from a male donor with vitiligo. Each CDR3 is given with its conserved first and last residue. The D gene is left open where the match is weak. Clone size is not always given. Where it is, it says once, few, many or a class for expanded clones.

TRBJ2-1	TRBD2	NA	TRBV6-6	TGTGCCAGCAGTTACGGGACTAGCGGGAGGGCCTATGAGCAGTTCTTC	CASSYGTSGRAYEQFF
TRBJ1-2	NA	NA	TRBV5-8	TGTGCCAGCAGCTTGGGCGGGAGGGGCTATGGCTACACCTTC	CASSLGGRGYGYTF
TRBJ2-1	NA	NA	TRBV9	TGTGCCAGCAGCGTCAGGGGATCATCCTACAATGAGCAGTTCTTC	CASSVRGSSYNEQFF
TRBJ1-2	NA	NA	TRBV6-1	TGTGCCAGCAGGCCAATAGCTAACTATGGCTACACCTTC	CASRPIANYGYTF
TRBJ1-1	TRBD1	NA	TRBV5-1	TGCGCCAGCACCCTCCTACAGGGGGACACTGAAGCTTTCTTT	CASTLLQGDTEAFF
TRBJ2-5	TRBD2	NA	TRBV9	TGTGCCAGCAGCGTATTGGGAGGGGTCGGTGAGACCCAGTACTTC	CASSVLGGVGETQYF
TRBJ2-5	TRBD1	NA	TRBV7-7	TGTGCCAGCAGCTTCGGGACAGGGGAAGAGACCCAGTACTTC	CASSFGTGEETQYF
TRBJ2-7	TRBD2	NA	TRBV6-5	TGTGCCAGCAGTTACTCTGGAGCGGGGGCCTACGAGCAGTACTTC	CASSYSGAGAYEQYF
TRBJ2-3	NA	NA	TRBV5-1	TGCGCCAGCAGCTTGGAGGGTAGCGGATCTCTAACAGATACGCAGTATTTT	CASSLEGSGSLTDTQYF
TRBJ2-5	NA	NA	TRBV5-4	TGTGCCAGCAGCAAAGCGGACAGTTTTCACGAGACCCAGTACTTC	CASSKADSFHETQYF
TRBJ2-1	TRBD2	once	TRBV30	TGTGCCGGGACTAGGAGCTCCTACAATGAGCAGTTCTTC	CAGTRSSYNEQFF
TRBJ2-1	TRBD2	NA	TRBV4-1	TGCGCCAGCAGCCAAGGTCTAGCGGGACTCTCCTACAATGAGCAGTTCTTC	CASSQGLAGLSYNEQFF
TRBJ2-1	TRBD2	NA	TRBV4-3	TGCGCCAGCAGCCAAGATTGGTCCGGGAGGGAGCAGTTCTTC	CASSQDWSGREQFF
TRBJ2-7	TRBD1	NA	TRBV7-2	TGTGCCAGCAGCCGGGACAGGTCATCCTACGAGCAGTACTTC	CASSRDRSSYEQYF
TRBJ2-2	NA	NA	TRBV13	TGTGCCAGCAGCAGGCGGGCCGGGGAGCTGTTTTTT	CASSRRAGELFF
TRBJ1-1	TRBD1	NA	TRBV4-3	TGCGCCAGCAGCTCCCAGACAGGGGACACTGAAGCTTTCTTT	CASSSQTGDTEAFF
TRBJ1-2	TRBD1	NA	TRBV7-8	TGTGCCAGCGGTTACCGGGACAGGGGGTACGGCTACACCTTC	CASGYRDRGYGYTF
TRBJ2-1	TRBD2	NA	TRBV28	TGTGCCAGCAGTATGGGACTATACAATGAGCAGTTCTTC	CASSMGLYNEQFF
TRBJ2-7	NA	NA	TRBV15	TGTGCCACCAGCGGGGGCTTGGGGAGGGGTTCCTACGAGCAGTACTTC	CATSGGLGRGSYEQYF
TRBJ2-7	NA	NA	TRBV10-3	TGTGCCATCAGTGAGTCGGGACTCTCCTACGAGCAGTACTTC	CAISESGLSYEQYF
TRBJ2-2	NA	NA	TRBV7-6	TGTGCCAGCAGCTCCTCCCCCGGCCGCGGGGTCAAAACCGGGGAGCTGTTTTTT	CASSSSPGRGVKTGELFF
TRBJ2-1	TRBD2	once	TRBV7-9	TGTGCCAGCAGCTACCGAACTAGCGGAGACAATGAGCAGTTCTTC	CASSYRTSGDNEQFF
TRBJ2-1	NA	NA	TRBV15	TGTGCCACCAGCAGATATAGCGGAGATGAGCAGTTCTTC	CATSRYSGDEQFF
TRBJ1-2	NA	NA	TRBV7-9	TGTGCCAGCAGCTTAGCGCGGGAGATCCGGGGCTACACCTTC	CASSLAREIRGYTF
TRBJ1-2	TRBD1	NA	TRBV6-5	TGTGCCAGCCAGACAGGGACAGACTACACCTTC	CASQTGTDYTF
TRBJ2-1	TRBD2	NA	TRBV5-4	TGTGCCAGCAGCTTGGGGCCTAGCGGGAGAAATGAGCAGTTCTTC	CASSLGPSGRNEQFF
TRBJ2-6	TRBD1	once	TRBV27	TGTGCCAGCAGTTTATCGTGGGACAGGGGCCTCTCTGGGGCCAACGTCCTGACTTTC	CASSLSWDRGLSGANVLTF
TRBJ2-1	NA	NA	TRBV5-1	TGCGCCAGCAGCTCGCGAGACGGGGGAACCAATGAGCAGTTCTTC	CASSSRDGGTNEQFF
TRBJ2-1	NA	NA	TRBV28	TGTGCCAGCAGTTTATGGCAGAATGAGCAGTTCTTC	CASSLWQNEQFF
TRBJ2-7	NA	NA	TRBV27	TGTGCCAGCAGTTTATCGGGCAGGGCCTACGAGCAGTACTTC	CASSLSGRAYEQYF
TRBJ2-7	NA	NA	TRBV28	TGTGCCAGCAGTTCAGGACTTGGGGCCTACGAGCAGTACTTC	CASSSGLGAYEQYF
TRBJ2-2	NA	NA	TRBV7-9	TGTGCCAGACAGGAGAACACCGGGGAGCTGTTTTTT	CARQENTGELFF
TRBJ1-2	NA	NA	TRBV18	TGTGCCAGCTCACCCCGACGGGGAGGGGTGAGTAACTATGGCTACACCTTC	CASSPRRGGVSNYGYTF
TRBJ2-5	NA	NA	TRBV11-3	TGTGCCAGCAGCTTACAGGACACCAGAGAGACCCAGTACTTC	CASSLQDTRETQYF
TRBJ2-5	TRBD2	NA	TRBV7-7	TGTGCCAGCAGCTTAGCAGCGGGAGTCAAACAAGAGACCCAGTACTTC	CASSLAAGVKQETQYF
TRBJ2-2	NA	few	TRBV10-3	TGTGCCTCGAGAAGCGGGCAAGGGGACACCGGGGAGCTGTTTTTT	CASRSGQGDTGELFF
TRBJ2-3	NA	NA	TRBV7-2	TGTGCCAGCAGCTTTCCTCCTGGGGCAGGTGCTAGCACAGATACGCAGTATTTT	CASSFPPGAGASTDTQYF
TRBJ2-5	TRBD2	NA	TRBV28	TGTGCCAGCTCCCTTATAGGCGGGAGGGCCTCGGAGACCCAGTACTTC	CASSLIGGRASETQYF
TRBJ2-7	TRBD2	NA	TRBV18	TGTGCCAGCTCACCAATCTCTGCGGGAGATAGGGAAGTGATCAAGCAGTACTTC	CASSPISAGDREVIKQYF
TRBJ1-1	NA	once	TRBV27	TGTGCCAGCAGTTTATTTAAGAGGATGAACACTGAAGCTTTCTTT	CASSLFKRMNTEAFF
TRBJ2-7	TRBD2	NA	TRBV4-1	TGCGCCAGCAGCCAAGTGTTTCTCCGAAGCGGGAAGGGGTGGGAGCAGTACTTC	CASSQVFLRSGKGWEQYF
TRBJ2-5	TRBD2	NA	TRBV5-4	TGTGCCAGCAGCTCCCGGGAGGGCCAAGAGACCCAGTACTTC	CASSSREGQETQYF
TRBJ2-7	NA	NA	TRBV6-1	TGTGCCAGCAGCGAGGCTTCCTACGAGCAGTACTTC	CASSEASYEQYF
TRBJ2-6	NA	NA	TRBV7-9	TGTGCCAGCAGCCCCGACAGGAATGGACCGGCTGGGGCCAACGTCCTGACTTTC	CASSPDRNGPAGANVLTF
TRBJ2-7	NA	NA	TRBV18	TGTGCCAGCTCACCACCGTTTCCGGGAGCCTACGAGCAGTACTTC	CASSPPFPGAYEQYF